This entry lists 27 T cell receptor beta chains sequenced from one sample in a study of spatial heterogeneity in lung cancer. TCRdb analysed the 5' RACE reads with MiXCR anew, one entry per CDR3 protein. The sample shows tens of thousands of distinct CDR3 sequences, about 12% of them seen only once. Time point reported: sample taken at primary tumor resection. Without sorting, whole RNA was sequenced from tumor, nontumor lung or frozen PBMC. The sequencing here drew on PBMCs, taken at surgery. Source of these receptors: a male donor with early-stage non-small cell lung cancer.

This chain connects TRBV10-2 to TRBJ2-1; D is unresolved. The germline gives CDR1 WSHSY, CDR2 SAAADI. V gave up 2 bases and J gave up 8 bases, with 4 bases separating them. The CDR3 spans 11 residues. CDR3 region: CASSEDYEQFF. Written as DNA, the CDR3 is TGCGCCAGCAGTGAGGACTATGAGCAGTTCTTC.

As to this clonotype: A much larger clone sits a single nucleotide away, making a read error possible. The chain combines TRBV29-1 with TRBJ1-6, with no clear D. CDR3 length: 16 amino acids. Trimming left V 0 bases short and J 4 bases short, with 13 bases between. The germline V gene encodes CDR1 SQVTM and CDR2 ANQGSEA. CDR3 in DNA: TGCAGCGTTGAAGAGGACCGGAGACAATATAATTCACCCCTCCACTTT. Amino acid sequence: CSVEEDRRQYNSPLHF.

This clonotype was detected ten times or more. Sequence at one end of the junction differs from germline and may be a read error. This chain joins TRBV7-7 and TRBJ2-3; 14 bases are shared with TRBD2. The length of the CDR3 is 14 residues. Germline V gene sequence: CDR1 SSHAT, CDR2 FNYEAQ (reference sequence). DNA for the CDR3: TGTGCTAGCAGCTCCGGGACTAGCGGGGGCGGGCAGTATTTT. Translating it yields CASSSGTSGGGQYF.

This clonotype turned up a few times. The chain combines TRBV6-6 with TRBJ2-7; D is tentatively TRBD1 or TRBD2 (6 bases each). Trimming removed 8 bases from V and 2 bases from J, with 16 bases in between. Germline assignment: CDR1 MNHNY and CDR2 SVGAGI (reference sequence). The CDR3 runs 14 residues. The CDR3 DNA reads as TGTGCCAGCGTACGGGGGCAGGGACCCTACGAGCAGTACTTC. The encoded protein is CASVRGQGPYEQYF.

This clonotype was recorded many times. The genes are TRBV7-2 and TRBJ2-4; 12 bases align to TRBD1. CDR3 size: 14 residues. Germline CDR1 SGHTA, CDR2 FQGNSA. V was pared by 5 bases and J by 8 bases, with 4 bases of the junction left unmatched. The CDR3 bases are TGTGCCAGCAGCGCGGGACAGGGGGCATACATTCAGTACTTC. Its translation is CASSAGQGAYIQYF.

J is TRBJ1-4 and V is TRBV12-3 or TRBV12-4, with D possibly TRBD1 on 6 matching bases. V was shortened by 3 bases and J by 7 bases, with 15 bases between the two germline ends. The length of the CDR3 is 15 residues. The CDR3 nucleotides read TGTGCCAGCAGTTTGAGGGGGGCGAAAATTGAAAAACTGTTTTTT. Protein: CASSLRGAKIEKLFF.

The sample holds one count of this clonotype. The chain is built from TRBV6-2 or TRBV6-3 and TRBJ2-7; 8 nucleotides line up with TRBD1. Germline loops: CDR1 MNHEY, CDR2 SVGEGT. The CDR3 length is 16 residues. V was pared by 0 bases and J by 6 bases, with 10 bases of the junction left unmatched. CDR3 protein: CASSYSRQGSPLEQYF. CDR3 DNA sequence: TGTGCCAGCAGTTACTCGCGACAGGGGAGCCCCCTCGAGCAGTACTTC.

In its sample, this clonotype was seen a few times. The chain is built from TRBV5-1 and TRBJ1-2, with D possibly being TRBD1 (6 bases). Germline-derived CDR1 and CDR2 are SGHRS and YFSETQ. CDR3 length: 14 amino acids. Trimming shortened V by 3 bases and J by 2 bases, and 11 bases separated the two germline ends. The CDR3 DNA reads as TGCGCCAGCAGCTCAGGGGATGCCAACTATGGCTACACCTTC. As protein: CASSSGDANYGYTF.

This clonotype was seen only a few times. The chain links TRBV9 to TRBJ2-4; tentatively, D is TRBD2 (6 bases). Germline assignment: CDR1 SGDLS and CDR2 YYNGEE. Trimming removed 4 bases from V and 0 bases from J, with 11 bases in between. This CDR3 has 15 residues. The CDR3 DNA reads as TGTGCCAGCAGCCCACCGGGACTAGCCAAAAACATTCAGTACTTC. It codes for CASSPPGLAKNIQYF.

CDR3 loop: CASSIVGRGLSGYTF. DNA of the CDR3: TGTGCCAGTAGTATAGTAGGCAGGGGACTTTCTGGCTACACCTTC. This chain connects TRBV19 to TRBJ1-2, with D tentatively TRBD1 (6 bases). Trimming took 1 base from V and 7 from J, leaving 16 bases between them. CDR3 length: 15 residues. The germline CDR1 and CDR2 sequences are LNHDA and SQIVND (reference sequence).

The chain is built from TRBV5-5 and TRBJ2-6; D is unclear. The germline gives CDR1 SGHKS, CDR2 YYEKEE (reference sequence). The CDR3 extends over 15 amino acids. V was pared by 3 bases and J by 0 bases, with 7 bases between. CDR3 bases: TGTGCCAGCAGCTATGGTTTCTCTGGGGCCAACGTCCTGACTTTC. Residues: CASSYGFSGANVLTF.

There are a few counts of this clonotype. The V call is TRBV10-3, the J call TRBJ1-1; 10 bases are a match to TRBD1. The ends lost 6 bases at V and 5 bases at J; junction bases unmatched: 6. The length of the CDR3 is 14 residues. Germline lookup yields CDR1 ENHRY and CDR2 SYGVKD. The CDR3 loop reads CAISPDRGQTEAFF. The CDR3 DNA is TGTGCCATCAGCCCCGACAGGGGGCAAACTGAAGCTTTCTTT.

The genes are TRBV29-1 and TRBJ2-1; D may be TRBD1 or TRBD2 (6 bases each). Germline V gives CDR1 SQVTM, CDR2 ANQGSEA. The CDR3 consists of 16 residues. V lost 3 bases to trimming and J lost 0 bases, with 15 bases between them. The DNA of the CDR3 is TGCAGCGTTGACTTAGGTAGGGGGGCCTCCTACAATGAGCAGTTCTTC. Translated: CSVDLGRGASYNEQFF.

This clonotype was counted only a few times. This chain connects TRBV5-1 to TRBJ2-7; tentative D call: TRBD2 (5 bases). Trimming took 1 base from V and 3 from J, leaving 23 bases between them. CDR1 and CDR2 (germline): SGHRS, YFSETQ. The CDR3 is 18 residues long. CDR3 region: CASSLRPTQRMAGYEQYF. The CDR3 DNA sequence: TGCGCCAGCAGCTTGAGGCCAACACAAAGGATGGCGGGCTACGAGCAGTACTTC.

In this sample, this clonotype turned up a few times. A junction end diverges from the germline sequence, so it may reflect a read error. The chain has TRBV30 and TRBJ1-2; D call uncertain. CDR1 and CDR2 from the germline V gene are GTSNPN and SVGIG (reference sequence). The CDR3 has 12 amino acids. CDR3 protein: CDWTHPNYGYTF. For the CDR3, the DNA is TGTGACTGGACCCACCCCAACTATGGCTACACCTTC.

The chain combines TRBV6-6 with TRBJ2-1, with D possibly being TRBD2 (8 bases). Germline assignment: CDR1 MNHNY and CDR2 SVGAGI (reference sequence). The CDR3 covers 18 residues. With 6 bases removed from V and 8 bases from J, the gap between germline ends came to 29 bases. CDR3 sequence reads: CASRPDRQSGSLVDEQFF. The CDR3 DNA sequence: TGTGCCAGCAGACCGGACAGGCAAAGCGGGAGTTTGGTAGATGAGCAGTTCTTC.

This chain uses TRBV7-3 with TRBJ2-1; D is uncertain. V was shortened by 0 bases and J by 10 bases, with 22 bases between the two germline ends. The CDR3 extends over 17 amino acids. CDR1 is SGHTA, CDR2 FQGTGA, per germline. This CDR3 reads CASSLTGGNLKQIEQFF. Written as DNA, the CDR3 is TGTGCCAGCAGCTTAACTGGTGGGAACCTAAAGCAAATAGAGCAGTTCTTC.

This rearrangement joins TRBV7-3 to TRBJ2-7; 14 positions agree with TRBD2. Germline loops: CDR1 SGHTA, CDR2 FQGTGA. V lost 5 bases and J lost 4; bases outside the gene matches: 13. The CDR3 contains 18 residues. CDR3 region: CASSPRRGTSGRGYEQYF. The CDR3 DNA follows: TGTGCCAGCAGCCCTAGAAGGGGGACTAGCGGGAGAGGATACGAGCAGTACTTC.

This clonotype was counted between two and nine times. This chain links TRBV7-9 with TRBJ2-3; 12 bases are shared with TRBD2. V lost 5 bases to trimming and J lost 6 bases; unmatched junction nucleotides: 6. Germline V CDR1 and CDR2: SEHNR, FQNEAQ (reference sequence). CDR3 length: 15 amino acids. CDR3 nucleotide sequence: TGTGCCAGCAGCCGACTAGCGGGAGCTAAGGATACGCAGTATTTT. Its translation: CASSRLAGAKDTQYF.

The rearrangement joins TRBV10-3 to TRBJ2-6; D uncertain. Trimming cost V 2 bases and J 0 bases, with 5 bases left between them. This CDR3 has 15 amino acids. The germline CDR1 and CDR2 sequences are ENHRY and SYGVKD. CDR3 nucleotide sequence: TGTGCCATCAGTGAGCGGAACTCTGGGGCCAACGTCCTGACTTTC. Translating it yields CAISERNSGANVLTF.

This clonotype has only a few counts. The genes are TRBV5-1 and TRBJ2-5; D might be TRBD1 (5 bases). CDR1 and CDR2 from the germline V gene are SGHRS and YFSETQ. The CDR3 runs to 16 residues. V gave up 0 bases and J gave up 2 bases, with 14 bases separating them. CDR3: CASSLVRNRPQETQYF. CDR3 DNA sequence: TGCGCCAGCAGCTTGGTACGAAACAGGCCTCAAGAGACCCAGTACTTC.

There are a few counts of this clonotype. CDR3 nucleotides: TGTGCCAGCAGTTGGACTAGCGGGAGGCATGGAGCCGGGGAGCTGTTTTTT. It translates to CASSWTSGRHGAGELFF. V and J are TRBV27 and TRBJ2-2; 14 bases fit TRBD2. CDR3 length: 17 residues. Unmatched junction bases numbered 7, after V lost 4 bases and J lost 6 bases. The germline V gene encodes CDR1 MNHEY and CDR2 SMNVEV (reference sequence).

Regarding this clonotype: One end of the junction varies from germline; a read error may be responsible. The chain carries TRBV7-7 and TRBJ2-3; 9 positions match TRBD2. The length of the CDR3 is 16 residues. Germline values: CDR1 SSHAT, CDR2 FNYEAQ (reference sequence). The chain's CDR3 is CASSRYSGLASDTQYF. CDR3 bases: TGTGCTAGCAGTCGCTATTCGGGACTAGCTTCGGATACGCAGTATTTT.

This sequence joins TRBV6-1 and TRBJ1-6, with D possibly being TRBD1 (6 bases). This CDR3 is built from 16 residues. V was clipped by 5 bases and J by 5 bases, with 16 bases between them. Germline lookup yields CDR1 MNHNS and CDR2 SASEGT. The CDR3 loop is CASSPRARGDNSPLHF. The DNA of the CDR3 is TGTGCCAGCAGTCCCCGTGCCAGGGGTGATAATTCACCCCTCCACTTT.

The rearrangement uses TRBV6-6 and TRBJ2-1; 14 bases line up with TRBD2. Trimming at V came to 0 bases and at J to 4 bases, leaving 2 bases not matched to a gene. There are 17 residues in the CDR3. The V gene's germline CDR1 is MNHNY and CDR2 SVGAGI (reference sequence). CDR3 nucleotides: TGTGCCAGCAGTTACTCGGGACTAGCGGGAGTGTACAATGAGCAGTTCTTC. Its protein product is CASSYSGLAGVYNEQFF.

The chain employs TRBV12-3 or TRBV12-4 and TRBJ2-7; either TRBD1 or TRBD2 may fit D (6 bases each). V shed 7 bases and J shed 3 bases, with 19 bases lying between them. CDR3 length: 15 residues. CDR3 sequence reads: CASTPGPEGDYEQYF. Written as DNA, the CDR3 is TGTGCCAGCACCCCAGGACCGGAGGGGGACTACGAGCAGTACTTC.

About this clonotype: A much larger clone sits a single nucleotide away, making a read error possible. The V gene is TRBV5-4, the J gene TRBJ1-6; D call uncertain. The CDR3 is made up of 12 amino acids. Germline V CDR1 and CDR2: SGHNT, YYREEE (reference sequence). V lost 0 bases to trimming and J lost 5 bases, with 0 bases between them. CDR3 amino acids: CASSLDNSPLHF. Written as DNA, the CDR3 is TGTGCCAGCAGCTTGGATAATTCACCCCTCCACTTT.